These 11 T cell receptor beta chains originate from one sample sequenced in a study of T-cell reconstitution after alpha-beta-depleted transplantation in children. Preparing the TCRbeta library involved the use of unique molecular identifiers. Using its own MiXCR run on the PCR reads, TCRdb lists one record per CDR3 protein. Among about 250,000 distinct CDR3 sequences, about 24% were seen once, and the ten largest hold about 5%. This specimen consisted of PBMCs, mostly from graft donor cells, obtained 360 days after TCRalphabeta/CD19-depleted stem cell transplant. Receptor source: a female patient aged 2 to 10 who had a stem cell transplant for congenital amegakaryocytic thrombocytopenia, so the T cells may come from the graft donor.

The gene calls are TRBV4-3 and TRBJ2-3; D is perhaps TRBD1 or TRBD2 (5 bases each). CDR1 LGHNA and CDR2 YSLEER come from the germline V gene. The CDR3 totals 11 residues. V lost 6 bases, J lost 10 bases, and 11 bases lay in between. As DNA, the CDR3 is TGCGCCAGCAGGGGGGAAGGTCCGCAGTATTTT. Translating gives CASRGEGPQYF.

The chain is built from TRBV6-2 or TRBV6-3 and TRBJ1-2, with D maybe TRBD1 (6 bases). Per germline, CDR1 MNHEY and CDR2 SVGEGT. The CDR3 is 13 amino acids. Trimming took off 6 bases at V and 8 bases at J, with 16 bases between the two ends. The DNA for the CDR3 is TGTGCCAGCAGGGGATTCGGACAGAGCGGCTACACCTTC. Its protein is CASRGFGQSGYTF.

The V call is TRBV4-1, the J call TRBJ1-1; D is undetermined. This CDR3 contains 13 residues. Trimming removed 0 bases at V and 7 bases at J, with 9 bases between. Germline CDR1 MGHRA, CDR2 YSYEKL. The CDR3 sequence: CASSQEDGIEAFF. CDR3 nucleotides: TGCGCCAGCAGCCAAGAGGACGGAATTGAAGCTTTCTTT.

Comment on this clonotype: A much larger clone differs by one base, so this may be a read error. The chain combines TRBV25-1 with TRBJ2-7; no clear D gene. CDR1 MGHDK and CDR2 SYGVNS come from the germline V gene. The CDR3 runs to 12 residues. The ends were cut back, 4 bases at V and 3 bases at J, with 7 bases in the middle. This CDR3 reads CASSAYYYEQYF. The CDR3 DNA reads TGTGCCAGCAGTGCCTACTACTACGAGCAGTACTTC.

This clonotype was seen more than once but under ten times. The V call is TRBV5-1, the J call TRBJ1-2; no clear D gene. The germline CDR1 and CDR2 sequences are SGHRS and YFSETQ. V lost 0 bases to trimming and J lost 3 bases, with 18 bases between them. The CDR3 spans 17 residues. The CDR3 DNA is TGCGCCAGCAGCTTGGGGGTGACTAGGTTGGTGGACTATGGCTACACCTTC. Protein product: CASSLGVTRLVDYGYTF.

The sample holds many counts of this clonotype. CDR3 region: CASTHRTDFTDTQYF. The CDR3, as DNA: TGTGCCAGCACACACCGGACTGACTTCACAGATACGCAGTATTTT. The gene calls are TRBV12-3 or TRBV12-4 and TRBJ2-3, with D possibly being TRBD2 (5 bases). The V gene lost 7 bases and the J gene lost 2 bases, with 16 bases spanning the gap. The CDR3 contains 15 residues.

This clonotype was seen repeatedly, ten times or more. The chain uses TRBV12-3 or TRBV12-4 and TRBJ2-5; possibly TRBD1 or TRBD2 for D (5 bases each). The CDR3 is made up of 16 amino acids. Trimming took off 11 bases at V and 5 bases at J, with 27 bases between the two ends. CDR3 sequence reads: CALKSGSRVDGETQYF. The CDR3 nucleotides read TGTGCCCTCAAGTCAGGGAGCCGCGTCGACGGGGAGACCCAGTACTTC.

This clonotype was observed at least ten times. The chain recombines TRBV14 with TRBJ1-1; unclear D gene. Germline V gene sequence: CDR1 SGHDN, CDR2 FVKESK. V gave up 4 bases and J gave up 4 bases, with 10 bases separating them. The length of the CDR3 is 13 residues. CDR3 region: CASSPLDSTEAFF. The CDR3 region has the DNA TGTGCCAGCAGCCCTTTGGATTCCACTGAAGCTTTCTTT.

This clonotype was picked up a small number of times. The genes are TRBV9 and TRBJ2-1; 12 bases map to TRBD2. V was pared by 7 bases and J by 8 bases, with 7 bases of the junction left unmatched. The germline V gene encodes CDR1 SGDLS and CDR2 YYNGEE. This CDR3 is built from 14 residues. The CDR3 loop reads CASGPSGRAHEQFF. CDR3 in DNA: TGTGCCAGCGGACCTAGCGGGAGGGCCCATGAGCAGTTCTTC.

This sequence joins TRBV20-1 and TRBJ2-7; possibly TRBD1 or TRBD2 for D (5 bases each). The V end was cut by 2 bases, the J end by 3 bases, with 11 bases between. The germline V gene has CDR1 DFQATT and CDR2 SNEGSKA (reference sequence). This CDR3 comprises 13 residues. For the CDR3, the DNA is TGCAGTGCTAGAAAGGGACCTCTCTACGAGCAGTACTTC. Translation gives CSARKGPLYEQYF.

This chain uses TRBV5-6 with TRBJ1-5, with a weak D call TRBD1 (6 bases). Trimming took off 0 bases at V and 5 bases at J, with 12 bases between the two ends. Germline loops: CDR1 SGHDT, CDR2 YYEEEE. The CDR3 has 15 residues. CDR3 sequence (DNA): TGTGCCAGCAGCTTGGGCGAGGGGGAATATCAGCCCCAGCATTTT. This gives the protein CASSLGEGEYQPQHF.